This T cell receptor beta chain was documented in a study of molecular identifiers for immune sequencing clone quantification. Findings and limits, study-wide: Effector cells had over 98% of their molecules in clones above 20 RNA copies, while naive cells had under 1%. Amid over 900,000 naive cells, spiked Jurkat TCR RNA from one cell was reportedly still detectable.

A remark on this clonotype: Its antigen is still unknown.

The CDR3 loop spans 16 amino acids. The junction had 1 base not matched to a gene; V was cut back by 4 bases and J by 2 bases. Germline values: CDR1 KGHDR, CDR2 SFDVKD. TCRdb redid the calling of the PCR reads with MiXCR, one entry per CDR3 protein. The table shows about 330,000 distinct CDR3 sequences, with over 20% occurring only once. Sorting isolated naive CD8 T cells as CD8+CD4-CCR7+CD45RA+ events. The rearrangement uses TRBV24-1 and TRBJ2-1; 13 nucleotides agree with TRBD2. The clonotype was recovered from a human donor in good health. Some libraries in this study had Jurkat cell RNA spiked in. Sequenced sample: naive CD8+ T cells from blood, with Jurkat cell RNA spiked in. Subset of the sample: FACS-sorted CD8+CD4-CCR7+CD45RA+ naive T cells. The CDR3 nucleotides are TGTGCCACCAGTGAAACTAGCGGGAGGGCCTACAATGAGCAGTTCTTC. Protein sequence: CATSETSGRAYNEQFF.